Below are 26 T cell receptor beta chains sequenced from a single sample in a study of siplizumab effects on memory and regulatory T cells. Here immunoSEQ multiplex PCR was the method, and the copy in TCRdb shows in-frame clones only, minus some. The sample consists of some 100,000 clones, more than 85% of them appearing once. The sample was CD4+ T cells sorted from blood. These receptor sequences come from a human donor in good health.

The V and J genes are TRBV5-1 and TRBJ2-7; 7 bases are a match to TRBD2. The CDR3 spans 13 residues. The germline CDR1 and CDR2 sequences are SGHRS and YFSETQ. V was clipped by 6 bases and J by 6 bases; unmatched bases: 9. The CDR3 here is CASKRGRASEQYF. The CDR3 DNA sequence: TGCGCCAGCAAGCGGGGCAGGGCCTCCGAGCAGTACTTC.

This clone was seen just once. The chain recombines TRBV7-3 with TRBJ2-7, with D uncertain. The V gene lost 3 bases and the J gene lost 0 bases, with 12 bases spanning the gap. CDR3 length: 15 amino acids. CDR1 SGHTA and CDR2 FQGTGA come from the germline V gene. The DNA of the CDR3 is TGTGCCAGCAGCTTTTCGGCGGTGGGCTCCTACGAGCAGTACTTC. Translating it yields CASSFSAVGSYEQYF.

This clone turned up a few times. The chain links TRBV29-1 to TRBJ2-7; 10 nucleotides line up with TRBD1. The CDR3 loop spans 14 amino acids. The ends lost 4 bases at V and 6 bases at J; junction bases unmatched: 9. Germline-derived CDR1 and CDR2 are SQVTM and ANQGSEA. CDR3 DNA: TGCAGCGTTGGAGCCGGGACAGGGGCCTCCGAGCAGTACTTC. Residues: CSVGAGTGASEQYF.

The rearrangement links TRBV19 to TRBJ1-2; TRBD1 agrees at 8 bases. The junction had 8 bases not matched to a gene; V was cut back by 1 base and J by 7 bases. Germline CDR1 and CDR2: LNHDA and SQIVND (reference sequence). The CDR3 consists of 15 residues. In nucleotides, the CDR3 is TGTGCCAGTAGTATAGCTGTCAGGGGGCCCCTTGGCTACACCTTC. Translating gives CASSIAVRGPLGYTF. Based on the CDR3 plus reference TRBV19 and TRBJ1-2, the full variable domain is DGGITQSPKYLFRKEGQNVTLSCEQNLNHDAMYWYRQDPGQGLRLIYYSQIVNDFQKGDIAEGYSVSREKKESFPLTVTSAQKNPTAFYLCASSIAVRGPLGYTFGSGTRLTVV.

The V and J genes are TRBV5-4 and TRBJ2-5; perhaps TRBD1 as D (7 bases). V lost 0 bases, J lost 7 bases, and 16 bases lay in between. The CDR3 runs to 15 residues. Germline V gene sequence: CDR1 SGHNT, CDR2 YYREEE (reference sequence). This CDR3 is CASSLAGTAGGTQYF. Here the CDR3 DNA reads TGTGCCAGCAGCTTGGCCGGGACAGCGGGTGGGACCCAGTACTTC. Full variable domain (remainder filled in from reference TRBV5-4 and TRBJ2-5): ETGVTQSPTHLIKTRGQQVTLRCSSQSGHNTVSWYQQALGQGPQFIFQYYREEENGRGNFPPRFSGLQFPNYSSELNVNALELDDSALYLCASSLAGTAGGTQYFGPGTRLLVL.

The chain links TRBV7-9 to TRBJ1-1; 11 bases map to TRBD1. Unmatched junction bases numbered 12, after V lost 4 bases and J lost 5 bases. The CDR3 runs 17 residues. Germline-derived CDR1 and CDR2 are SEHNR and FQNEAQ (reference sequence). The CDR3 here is CASSSQRPGQGETEAFF. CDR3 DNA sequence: TGTGCCAGCAGCTCCCAGAGACCGGGACAGGGGGAGACTGAAGCTTTCTTT.

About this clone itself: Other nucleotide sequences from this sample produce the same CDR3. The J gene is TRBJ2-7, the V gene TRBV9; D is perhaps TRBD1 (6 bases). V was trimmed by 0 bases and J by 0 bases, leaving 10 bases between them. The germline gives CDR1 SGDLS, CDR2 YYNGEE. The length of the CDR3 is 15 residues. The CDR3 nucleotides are TGTGCCAGCAGCGTAGGTACAGGGTCCTCCTACGAGCAGTACTTC. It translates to CASSVGTGSSYEQYF. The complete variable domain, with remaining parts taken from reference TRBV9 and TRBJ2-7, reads DSGVTQTPKHLITATGQRVTLRCSPRSGDLSVYWYQQSLDQGLQFLIQYYNGEERAKGNILERFSAQQFPDLHSELNLSSLELGDSALYFCASSVGTGSSYEQYFGPGTRLTVT.

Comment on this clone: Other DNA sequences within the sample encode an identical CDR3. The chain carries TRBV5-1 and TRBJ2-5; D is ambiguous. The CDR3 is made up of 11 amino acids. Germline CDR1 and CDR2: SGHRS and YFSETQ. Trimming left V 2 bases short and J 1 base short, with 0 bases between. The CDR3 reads CASSFQETQYF. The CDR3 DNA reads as TGCGCCAGCAGCTTCCAAGAGACCCAGTACTTC. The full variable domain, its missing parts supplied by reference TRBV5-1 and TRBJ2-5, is KAGVTQTPRYLIKTRGQQVTLSCSPISGHRSVSWYQQTPGQGLQFLFEYFSETQRNKGNFPGRFSGRQFSNSRSEMNVSTLELGDSALYLCASSFQETQYFGPGTRLLVL.

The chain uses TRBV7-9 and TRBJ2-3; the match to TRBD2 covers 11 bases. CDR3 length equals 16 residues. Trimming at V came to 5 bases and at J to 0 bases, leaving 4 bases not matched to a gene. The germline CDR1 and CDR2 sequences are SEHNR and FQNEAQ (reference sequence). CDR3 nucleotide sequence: TGTGCCAGCAGCCTACTAGCGGGGGCTAGCACAGATACGCAGTATTTT. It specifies CASSLLAGASTDTQYF.

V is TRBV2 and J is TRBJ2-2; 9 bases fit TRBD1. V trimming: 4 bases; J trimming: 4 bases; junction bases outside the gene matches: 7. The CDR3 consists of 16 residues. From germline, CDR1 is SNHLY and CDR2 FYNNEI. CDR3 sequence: CASSGGQGRGTGELFF. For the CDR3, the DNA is TGTGCCAGCAGTGGGGGACAGGGCCGCGGCACCGGGGAGCTGTTTTTT.

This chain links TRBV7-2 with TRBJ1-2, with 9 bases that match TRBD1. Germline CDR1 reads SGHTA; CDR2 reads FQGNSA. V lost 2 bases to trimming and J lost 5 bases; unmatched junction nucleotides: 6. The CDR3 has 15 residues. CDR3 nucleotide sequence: TGTGCCAGCAGCTTAAGGGGACAGGGAGGGTATGGCTACACCTTC. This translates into CASSLRGQGGYGYTF.

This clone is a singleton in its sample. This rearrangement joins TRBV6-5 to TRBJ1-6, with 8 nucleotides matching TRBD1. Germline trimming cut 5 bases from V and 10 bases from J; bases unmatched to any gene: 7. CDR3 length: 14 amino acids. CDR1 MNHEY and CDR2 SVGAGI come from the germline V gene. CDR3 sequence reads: CASSPPGGVSPLHF. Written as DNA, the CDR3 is TGTGCCAGCAGTCCGCCAGGGGGCGTATCACCCCTCCACTTT.

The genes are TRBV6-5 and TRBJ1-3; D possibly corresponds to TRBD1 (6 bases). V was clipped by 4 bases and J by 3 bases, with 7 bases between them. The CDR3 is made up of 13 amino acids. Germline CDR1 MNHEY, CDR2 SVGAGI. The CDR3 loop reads CASSWDNGNTIYF. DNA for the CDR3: TGTGCCAGCAGTTGGGACAATGGAAACACCATATATTTT.

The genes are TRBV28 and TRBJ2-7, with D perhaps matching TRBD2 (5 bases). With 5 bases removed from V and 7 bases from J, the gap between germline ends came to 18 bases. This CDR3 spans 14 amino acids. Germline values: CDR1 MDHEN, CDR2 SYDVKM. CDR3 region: CASSTPTGSEEQYF. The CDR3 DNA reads TGTGCCAGCAGTACCCCGACGGGGTCTGAGGAGCAGTACTTC.

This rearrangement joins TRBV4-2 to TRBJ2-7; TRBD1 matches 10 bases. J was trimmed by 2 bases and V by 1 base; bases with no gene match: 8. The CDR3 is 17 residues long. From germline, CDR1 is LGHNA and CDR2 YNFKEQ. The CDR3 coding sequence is TGTGCCAGCAGCCAAGGGTTGCCTGGACAGGGGGCCTACGAGCAGTACTTC. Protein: CASSQGLPGQGAYEQYF.

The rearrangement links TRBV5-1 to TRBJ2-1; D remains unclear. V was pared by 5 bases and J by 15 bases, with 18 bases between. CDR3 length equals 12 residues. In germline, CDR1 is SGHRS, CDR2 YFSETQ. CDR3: CASRSFDDPAFF. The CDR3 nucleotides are TGCGCCAGCAGGAGTTTCGACGACCCCGCGTTCTTC.

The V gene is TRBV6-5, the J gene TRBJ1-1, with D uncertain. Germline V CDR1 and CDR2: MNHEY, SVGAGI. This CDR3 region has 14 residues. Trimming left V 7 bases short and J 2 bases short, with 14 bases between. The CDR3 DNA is TGTGCCAGCACCAAAGGTGGCAGTAACACTGAAGCTTTCTTT. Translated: CASTKGGSNTEAFF.

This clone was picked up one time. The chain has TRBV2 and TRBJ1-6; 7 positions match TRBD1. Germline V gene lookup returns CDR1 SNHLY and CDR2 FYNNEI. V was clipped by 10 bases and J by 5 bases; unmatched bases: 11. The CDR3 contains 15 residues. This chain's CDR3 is CATKPQGNNNSPLHF. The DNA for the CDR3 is TGTGCCACCAAACCACAGGGGAACAATAATTCACCCCTCCACTTT.

As DNA, the CDR3 is TGCACCAGCAGCCAAGGGGTCGACGCGGGGACGAACACCGGGGAGCTGTTTTTT. Protein: CTSSQGVDAGTNTGELFF. The genes are TRBV1 and TRBJ2-2; the table's D call, TRBD2, has no DNA check behind it. TRBV1 is an annotated pseudogene. This CDR3 spans 18 amino acids.

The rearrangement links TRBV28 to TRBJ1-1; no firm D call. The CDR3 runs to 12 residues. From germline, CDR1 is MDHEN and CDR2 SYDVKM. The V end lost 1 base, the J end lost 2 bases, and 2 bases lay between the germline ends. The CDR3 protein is CASSLLNTEAFF. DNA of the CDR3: TGTGCCAGCAGTTTATTAAACACTGAAGCTTTCTTT. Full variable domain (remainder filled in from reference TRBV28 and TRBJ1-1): DVKVTQSSRYLVKRTGEKVFLECVQDMDHENMFWYRQDPGLGLRLIYFSYDVKMKEKGDIPEGYSVSREKKERFSLILESASTNQTSMYLCASSLLNTEAFFGQGTRLTVV.

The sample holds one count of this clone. This chain's CDR3 is CASSPDRGSHEQYF. The CDR3 DNA follows: TGTGCCAGCAGCCCCGACAGGGGAAGCCACGAGCAGTACTTC. This chain joins TRBV11-3 and TRBJ2-7, with TRBD1 identical over 8 bases. The CDR3 has 14 residues. V was clipped by 5 bases and J by 5 bases; unmatched bases: 8. Looked up from germline, CDR1 is SGHNT and CDR2 is YENEEA.

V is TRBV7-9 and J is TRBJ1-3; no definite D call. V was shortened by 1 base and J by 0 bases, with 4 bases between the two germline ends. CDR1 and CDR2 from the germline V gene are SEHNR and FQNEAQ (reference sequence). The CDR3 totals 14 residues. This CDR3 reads CASSLGASGNTIYF. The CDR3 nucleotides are TGTGCCAGCAGCTTAGGAGCCTCTGGAAACACCATATATTTT.

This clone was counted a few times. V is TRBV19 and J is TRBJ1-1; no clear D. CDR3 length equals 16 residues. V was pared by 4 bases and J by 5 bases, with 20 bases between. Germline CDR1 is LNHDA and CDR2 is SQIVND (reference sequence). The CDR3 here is CASSNPTAGVGTEAFF. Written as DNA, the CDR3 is TGTGCCAGTAGTAACCCTACGGCTGGGGTCGGAACTGAAGCTTTCTTT. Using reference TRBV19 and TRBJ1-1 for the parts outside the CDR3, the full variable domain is DGGITQSPKYLFRKEGQNVTLSCEQNLNHDAMYWYRQDPGQGLRLIYYSQIVNDFQKGDIAEGYSVSREKKESFPLTVTSAQKNPTAFYLCASSNPTAGVGTEAFFGQGTRLTVV.

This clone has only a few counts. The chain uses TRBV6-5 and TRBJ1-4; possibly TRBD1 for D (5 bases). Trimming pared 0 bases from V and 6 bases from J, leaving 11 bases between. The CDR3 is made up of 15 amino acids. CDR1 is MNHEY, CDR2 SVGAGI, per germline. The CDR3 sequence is CASSYSTQGYEKLFF. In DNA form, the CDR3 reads TGTGCCAGCAGTTACTCGACCCAGGGTTATGAAAAACTGTTTTTT.

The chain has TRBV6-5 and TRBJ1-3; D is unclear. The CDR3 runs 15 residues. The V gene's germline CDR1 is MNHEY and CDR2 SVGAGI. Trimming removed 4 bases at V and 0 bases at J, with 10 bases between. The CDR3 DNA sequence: TGTGCCAGCAGTTTAGAGGGTTTCTCTGGAAACACCATATATTTT. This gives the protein CASSLEGFSGNTIYF.

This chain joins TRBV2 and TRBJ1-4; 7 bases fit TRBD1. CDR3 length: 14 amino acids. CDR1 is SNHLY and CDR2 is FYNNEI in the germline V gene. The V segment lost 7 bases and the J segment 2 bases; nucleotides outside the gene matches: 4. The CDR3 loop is CASMTDRTNEKLFF. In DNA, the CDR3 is TGTGCCAGCATGACGGACAGGACTAATGAAAAACTGTTTTTT.